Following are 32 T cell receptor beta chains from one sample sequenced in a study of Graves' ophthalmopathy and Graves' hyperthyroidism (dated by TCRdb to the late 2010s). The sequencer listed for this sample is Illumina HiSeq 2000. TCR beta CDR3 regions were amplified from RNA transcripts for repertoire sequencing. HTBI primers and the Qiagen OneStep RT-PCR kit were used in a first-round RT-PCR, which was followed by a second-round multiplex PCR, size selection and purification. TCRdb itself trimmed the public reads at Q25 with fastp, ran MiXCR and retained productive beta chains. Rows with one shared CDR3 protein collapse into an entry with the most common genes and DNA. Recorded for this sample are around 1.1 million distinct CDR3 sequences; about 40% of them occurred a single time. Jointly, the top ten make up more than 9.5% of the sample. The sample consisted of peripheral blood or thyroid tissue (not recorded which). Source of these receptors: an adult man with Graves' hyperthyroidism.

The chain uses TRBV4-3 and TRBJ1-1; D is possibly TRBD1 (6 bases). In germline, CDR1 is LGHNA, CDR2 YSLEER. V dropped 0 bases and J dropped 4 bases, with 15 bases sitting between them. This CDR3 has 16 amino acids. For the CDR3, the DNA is TGCGCCAGCAGCCAAGATAGGGGGGTCGTGGGCACTGAAGCTTTCTTT. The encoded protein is CASSQDRGVVGTEAFF.

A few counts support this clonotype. Here the CDR3 DNA reads TGTGCCTGGAGTACTGGGACGGTCGAAGCTTTCTTT. As protein: CAWSTGTVEAFF. The chain carries TRBV30 and TRBJ1-1, with a possible D match to TRBD1 (5 bases). Germline values: CDR1 GTSNPN, CDR2 SVGIG (reference sequence). The CDR3 consists of 12 residues. V lost 2 bases, J lost 8 bases, and 12 bases lay in between.

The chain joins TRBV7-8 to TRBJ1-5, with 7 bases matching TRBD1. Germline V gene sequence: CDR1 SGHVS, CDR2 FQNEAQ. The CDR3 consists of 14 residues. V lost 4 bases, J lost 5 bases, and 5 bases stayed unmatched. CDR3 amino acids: CASSSKGAHQPQHF. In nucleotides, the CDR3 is TGTGCCAGCAGCTCCAAGGGGGCCCATCAGCCCCAGCATTTT.

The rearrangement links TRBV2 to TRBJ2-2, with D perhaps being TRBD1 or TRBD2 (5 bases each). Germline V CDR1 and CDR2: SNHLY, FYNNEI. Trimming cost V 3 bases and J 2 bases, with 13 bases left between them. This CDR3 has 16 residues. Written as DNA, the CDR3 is TGTGCCAGCAGTGACCCTGCGAGGGGTAACACCGGGGAGCTGTTTTTT. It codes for CASSDPARGNTGELFF.

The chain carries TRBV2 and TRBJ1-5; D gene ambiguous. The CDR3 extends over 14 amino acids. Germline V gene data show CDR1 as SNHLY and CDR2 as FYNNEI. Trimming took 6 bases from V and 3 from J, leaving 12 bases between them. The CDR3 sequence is CASRREGFNQPQHF. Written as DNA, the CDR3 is TGTGCCAGCAGGCGGGAGGGATTCAATCAGCCCCAGCATTTT. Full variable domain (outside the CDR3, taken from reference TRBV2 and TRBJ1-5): EPEVTQTPSHQVTQMGQEVILRCVPISNHLYFYWYRQILGQKVEFLVSFYNNEISEKSEIFDDQFSVERPDGSNFTLKIRSTKLEDSAMYFCASRREGFNQPQHFGDGTRLSIL.

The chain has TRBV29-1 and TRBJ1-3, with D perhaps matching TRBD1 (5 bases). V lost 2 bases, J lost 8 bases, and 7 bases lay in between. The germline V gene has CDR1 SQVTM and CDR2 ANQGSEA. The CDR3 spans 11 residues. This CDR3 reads CSVERGDTIYF. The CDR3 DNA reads TGCAGCGTTGAAAGGGGTGACACCATATATTTT.

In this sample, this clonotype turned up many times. CDR3 in DNA: TGTGCCAGCAGCTCGAGAGGACAGGGCTATAATTCACCCCTCCACTTT. It is translated as CASSSRGQGYNSPLHF. The rearrangement links TRBV13 to TRBJ1-6, with TRBD1 identical over 8 bases. Germline CDR1 and CDR2: PRHDT and FYEKMQ (reference sequence). The ends lost 4 bases at V and 3 bases at J; junction bases unmatched: 5. The CDR3 is 16 residues long.

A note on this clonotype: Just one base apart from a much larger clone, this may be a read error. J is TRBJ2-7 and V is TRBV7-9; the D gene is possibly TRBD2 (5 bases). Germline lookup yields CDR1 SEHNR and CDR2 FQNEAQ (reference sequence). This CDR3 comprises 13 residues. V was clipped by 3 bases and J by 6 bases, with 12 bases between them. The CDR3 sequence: CASSLAGYCEQYF. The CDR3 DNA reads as TGTGCCAGCAGCTTGGCGGGTTACTGCGAGCAGTACTTC.

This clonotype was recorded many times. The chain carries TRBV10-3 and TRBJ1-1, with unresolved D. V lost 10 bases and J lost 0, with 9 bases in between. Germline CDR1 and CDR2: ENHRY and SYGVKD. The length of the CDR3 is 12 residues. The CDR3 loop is CASRQLNTEAFF. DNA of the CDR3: TGTGCCAGTCGCCAGTTGAACACTGAAGCTTTCTTT.

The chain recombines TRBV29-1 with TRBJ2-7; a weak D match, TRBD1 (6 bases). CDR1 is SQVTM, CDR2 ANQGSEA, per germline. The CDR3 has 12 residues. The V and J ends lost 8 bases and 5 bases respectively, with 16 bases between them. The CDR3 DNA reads TGCAGCTTGGTGTCTACAGGGCACGAGCAGTACTTC. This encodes CSLVSTGHEQYF.

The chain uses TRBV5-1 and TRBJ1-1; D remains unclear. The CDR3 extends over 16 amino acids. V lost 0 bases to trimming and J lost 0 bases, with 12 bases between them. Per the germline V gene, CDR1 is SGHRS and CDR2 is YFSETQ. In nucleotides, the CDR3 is TGCGCCAGCAGCTTGGTTAACGGACCCGTGAACACTGAAGCTTTCTTT. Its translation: CASSLVNGPVNTEAFF.

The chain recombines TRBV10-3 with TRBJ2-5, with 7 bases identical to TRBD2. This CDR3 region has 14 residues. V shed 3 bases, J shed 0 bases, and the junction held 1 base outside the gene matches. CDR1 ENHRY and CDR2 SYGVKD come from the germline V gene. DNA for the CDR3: TGTGCCATCAGTGAACGGGGGGACCAAGAGACCCAGTACTTC. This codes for CAISERGDQETQYF.

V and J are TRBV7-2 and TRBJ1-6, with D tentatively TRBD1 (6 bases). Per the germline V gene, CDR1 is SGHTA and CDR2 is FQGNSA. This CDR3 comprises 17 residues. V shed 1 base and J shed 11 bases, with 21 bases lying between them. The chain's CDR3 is CASSLGPGKQGGPPLHF. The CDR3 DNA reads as TGTGCCAGCAGCTTAGGCCCAGGGAAGCAAGGGGGTCCACCCCTCCACTTT.

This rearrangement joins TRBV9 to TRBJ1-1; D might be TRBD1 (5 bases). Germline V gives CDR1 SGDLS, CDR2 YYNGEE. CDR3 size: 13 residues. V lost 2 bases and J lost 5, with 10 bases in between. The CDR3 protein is CASSVEGWTEAFF. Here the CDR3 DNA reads TGTGCCAGCAGCGTGGAGGGGTGGACTGAAGCTTTCTTT.

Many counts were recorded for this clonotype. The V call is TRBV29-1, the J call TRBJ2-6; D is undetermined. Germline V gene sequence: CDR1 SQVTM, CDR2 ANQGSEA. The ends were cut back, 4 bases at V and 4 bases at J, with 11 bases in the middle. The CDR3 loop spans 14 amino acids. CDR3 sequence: CSVVTALGANVLTF. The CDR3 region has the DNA TGCAGCGTTGTCACGGCGTTAGGGGCCAACGTCCTGACTTTC.

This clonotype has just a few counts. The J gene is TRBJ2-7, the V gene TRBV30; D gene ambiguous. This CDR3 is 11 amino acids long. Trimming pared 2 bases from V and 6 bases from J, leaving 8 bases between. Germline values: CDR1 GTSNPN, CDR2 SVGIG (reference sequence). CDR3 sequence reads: CAWSFSSEQYF. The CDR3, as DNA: TGTGCCTGGAGTTTTTCTTCCGAGCAGTACTTC.

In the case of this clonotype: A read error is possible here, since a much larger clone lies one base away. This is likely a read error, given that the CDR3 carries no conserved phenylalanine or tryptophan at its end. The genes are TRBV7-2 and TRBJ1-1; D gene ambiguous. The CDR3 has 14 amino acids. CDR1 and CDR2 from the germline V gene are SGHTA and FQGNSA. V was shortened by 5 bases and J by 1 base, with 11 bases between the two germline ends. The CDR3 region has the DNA TGTGCCAGCAGCCAAGTAAAACAGAACACTGAAGCTTTCCTT. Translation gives CASSQVKQNTEAFL.

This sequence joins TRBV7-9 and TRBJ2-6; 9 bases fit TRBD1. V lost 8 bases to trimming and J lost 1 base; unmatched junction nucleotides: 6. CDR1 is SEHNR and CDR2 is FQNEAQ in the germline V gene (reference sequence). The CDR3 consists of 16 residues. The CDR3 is CASGVGTGSGANVLTF. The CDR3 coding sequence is TGTGCCAGCGGGGTAGGGACAGGGTCTGGGGCCAACGTCCTGACTTTC.

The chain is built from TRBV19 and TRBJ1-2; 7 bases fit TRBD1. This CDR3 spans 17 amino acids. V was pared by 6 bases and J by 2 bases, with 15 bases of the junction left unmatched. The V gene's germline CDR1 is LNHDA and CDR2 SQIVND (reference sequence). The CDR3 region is CASSLRFGGQLNYGYTF. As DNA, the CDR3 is TGTGCCAGTAGCCTTCGTTTTGGGGGACAGCTAAACTATGGCTACACCTTC.

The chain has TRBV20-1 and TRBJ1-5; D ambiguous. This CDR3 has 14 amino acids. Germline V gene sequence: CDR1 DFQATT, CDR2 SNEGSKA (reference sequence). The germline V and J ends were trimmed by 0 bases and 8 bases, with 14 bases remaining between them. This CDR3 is CSARDPDLGEPQHF. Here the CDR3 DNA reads TGCAGTGCTAGAGATCCGGACCTTGGCGAGCCCCAGCATTTT.

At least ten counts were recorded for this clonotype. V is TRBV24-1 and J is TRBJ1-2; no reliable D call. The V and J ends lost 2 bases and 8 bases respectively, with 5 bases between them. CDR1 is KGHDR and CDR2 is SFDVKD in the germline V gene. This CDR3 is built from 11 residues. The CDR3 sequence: CATSDSWGYTF. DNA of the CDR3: TGTGCCACCAGTGATTCCTGGGGCTACACCTTC.

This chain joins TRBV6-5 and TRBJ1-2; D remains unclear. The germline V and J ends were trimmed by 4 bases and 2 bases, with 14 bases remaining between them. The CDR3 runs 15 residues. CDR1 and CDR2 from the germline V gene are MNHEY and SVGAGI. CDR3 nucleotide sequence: TGTGCCAGCAGTTTTAAGGCGGGCTGGAACTATGGCTACACCTTC. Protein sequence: CASSFKAGWNYGYTF.

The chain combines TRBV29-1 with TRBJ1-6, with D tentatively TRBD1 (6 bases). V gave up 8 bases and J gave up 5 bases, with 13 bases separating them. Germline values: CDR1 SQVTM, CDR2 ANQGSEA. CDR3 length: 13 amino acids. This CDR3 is CSFGQSDNSPLHF. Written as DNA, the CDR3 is TGCAGCTTCGGACAGAGCGATAATTCACCCCTCCACTTT.

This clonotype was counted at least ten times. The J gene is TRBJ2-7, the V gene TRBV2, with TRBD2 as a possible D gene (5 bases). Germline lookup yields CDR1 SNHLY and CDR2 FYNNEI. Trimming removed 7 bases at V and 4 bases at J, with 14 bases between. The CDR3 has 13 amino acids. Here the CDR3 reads CASNSGMNYEQYF. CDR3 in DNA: TGTGCCAGCAATTCGGGGATGAATTACGAGCAGTACTTC. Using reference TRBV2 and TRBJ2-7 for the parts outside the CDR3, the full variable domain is EPEVTQTPSHQVTQMGQEVILRCVPISNHLYFYWYRQILGQKVEFLVSFYNNEISEKSEIFDDQFSVERPDGSNFTLKIRSTKLEDSAMYFCASNSGMNYEQYFGPGTRLTVT.

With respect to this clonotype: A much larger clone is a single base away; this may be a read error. Written as DNA, the CDR3 is TGTACCAGCAGCTATGGGTTCTTCGACTACGAGCAGTACTTC. It encodes CTSSYGFFDYEQYF. The rearrangement uses TRBV7-2 and TRBJ2-7; D not resolved. V was clipped by 4 bases and J by 3 bases, with 13 bases between them. CDR3 length: 14 residues. Germline V gene lookup returns CDR1 SGHTA and CDR2 FQGNSA.

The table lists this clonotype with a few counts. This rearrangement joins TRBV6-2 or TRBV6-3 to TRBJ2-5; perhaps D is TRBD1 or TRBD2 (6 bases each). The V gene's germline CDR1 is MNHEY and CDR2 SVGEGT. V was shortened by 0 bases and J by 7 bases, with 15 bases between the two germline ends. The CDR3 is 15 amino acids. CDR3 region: CASSYSATGGGTQYF. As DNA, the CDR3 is TGTGCCAGCAGTTACTCTGCGACAGGAGGGGGGACCCAGTACTTC.

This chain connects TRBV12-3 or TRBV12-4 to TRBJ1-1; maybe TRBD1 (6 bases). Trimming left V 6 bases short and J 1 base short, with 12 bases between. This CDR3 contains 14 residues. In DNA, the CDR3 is TGTGCCAGCAGGCTGGGGGCCAGGAACACTGAAGCTTTCTTT. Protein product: CASRLGARNTEAFF.

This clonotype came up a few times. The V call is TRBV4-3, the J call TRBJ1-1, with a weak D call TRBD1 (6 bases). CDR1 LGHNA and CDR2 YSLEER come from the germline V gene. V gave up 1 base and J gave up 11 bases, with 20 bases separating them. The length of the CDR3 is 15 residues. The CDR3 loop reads CASSQGSRLGRGAFF. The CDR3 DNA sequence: TGCGCCAGCAGCCAAGGATCGAGATTGGGGAGGGGGGCTTTCTTT.

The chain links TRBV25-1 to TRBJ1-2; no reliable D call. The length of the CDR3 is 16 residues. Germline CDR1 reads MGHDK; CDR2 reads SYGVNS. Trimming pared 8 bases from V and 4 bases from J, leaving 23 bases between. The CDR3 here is CASVPPPGSPSYGYTF. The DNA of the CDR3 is TGTGCCAGCGTGCCCCCGCCAGGCAGTCCTTCCTATGGCTACACCTTC.

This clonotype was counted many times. The CDR3 DNA is TGTGCCAGCAGCCCTATACGGGGCCTTGAAGCTTTCTTT. This translates into CASSPIRGLEAFF. V usage is TRBV11-2 and J usage is TRBJ1-1; D is perhaps TRBD1 (5 bases). The V gene's germline CDR1 is SGHAT and CDR2 FQNNGV. The CDR3 has 13 residues. Trimming left V 5 bases short and J 7 bases short, with 14 bases between.

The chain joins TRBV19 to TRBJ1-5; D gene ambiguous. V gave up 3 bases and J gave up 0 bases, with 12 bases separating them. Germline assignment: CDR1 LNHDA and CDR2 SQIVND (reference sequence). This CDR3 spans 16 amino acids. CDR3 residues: CASSIYPDHSNQPQHF. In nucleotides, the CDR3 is TGTGCCAGTAGTATCTATCCTGACCATAGCAATCAGCCCCAGCATTTT.

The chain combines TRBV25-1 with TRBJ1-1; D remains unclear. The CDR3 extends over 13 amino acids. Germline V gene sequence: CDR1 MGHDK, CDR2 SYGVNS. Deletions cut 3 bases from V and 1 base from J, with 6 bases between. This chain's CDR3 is CASSECKNTEAFF. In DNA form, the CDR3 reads TGTGCCAGCAGTGAGTGCAAGAACACTGAAGCTTTCTTT.